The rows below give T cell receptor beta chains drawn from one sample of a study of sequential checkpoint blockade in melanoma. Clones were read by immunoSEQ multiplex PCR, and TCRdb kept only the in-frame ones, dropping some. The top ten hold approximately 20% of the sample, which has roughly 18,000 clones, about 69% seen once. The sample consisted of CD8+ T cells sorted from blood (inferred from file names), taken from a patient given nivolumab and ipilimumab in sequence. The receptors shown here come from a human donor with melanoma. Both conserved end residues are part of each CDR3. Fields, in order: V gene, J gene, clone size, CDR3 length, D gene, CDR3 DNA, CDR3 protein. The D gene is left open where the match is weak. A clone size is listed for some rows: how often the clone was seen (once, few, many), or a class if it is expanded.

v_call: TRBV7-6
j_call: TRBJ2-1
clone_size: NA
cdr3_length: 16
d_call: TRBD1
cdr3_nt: TGTGCCAGCAGCCCTCGGACAGGGAACTCCTACAATGAGCAGTTCTTC
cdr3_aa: CASSPRTGNSYNEQFF

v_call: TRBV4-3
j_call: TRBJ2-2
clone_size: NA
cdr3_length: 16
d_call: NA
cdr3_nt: TGCGCCAGCAGCCTTGGCGGAGGGCCTAAGTCCGGGGAGCTGTTTTTT
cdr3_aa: CASSLGGGPKSGELFF

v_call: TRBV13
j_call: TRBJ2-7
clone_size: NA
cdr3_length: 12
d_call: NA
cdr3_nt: TGTGCCAGCGCAGAGAGCGGCTACGAGCAGTACTTC
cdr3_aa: CASAESGYEQYF

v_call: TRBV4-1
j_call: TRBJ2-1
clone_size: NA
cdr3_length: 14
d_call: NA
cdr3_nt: TGCGCCAGCAGCCAGTTGACAGGTCACAATGAGCAGTTCTTC
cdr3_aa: CASSQLTGHNEQFF

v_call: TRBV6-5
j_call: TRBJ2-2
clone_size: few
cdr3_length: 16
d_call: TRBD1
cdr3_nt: TGTGCCAGCAGTTACGACGGGACAGGAGCCACCGGGGAGCTGTTTTTT
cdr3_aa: CASSYDGTGATGELFF

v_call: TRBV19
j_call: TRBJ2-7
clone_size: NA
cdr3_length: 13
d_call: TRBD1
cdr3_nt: TGTGCCAGTTCGACAGGGTGGTATCGGGAGCAGTACTTC
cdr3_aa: CASSTGWYREQYF

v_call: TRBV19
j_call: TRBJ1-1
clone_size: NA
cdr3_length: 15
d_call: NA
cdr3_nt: TGTGCCAGTAGTGCCCCCTTTACCGGGAGAATTGAAGCTTTCTTT
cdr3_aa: CASSAPFTGRIEAFF

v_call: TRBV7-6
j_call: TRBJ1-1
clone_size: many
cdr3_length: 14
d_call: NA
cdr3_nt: TGTGCCAGCAGCTTAGCGGGGGGGACCACTGAAGCTTTCTTT
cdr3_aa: CASSLAGGTTEAFF

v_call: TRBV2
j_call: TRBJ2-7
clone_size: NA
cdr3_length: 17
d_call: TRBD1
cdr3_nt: TGTGCCAGCAGTCTTTGGTCGGGACAGGCCGGTTCCTACGAGCAGTACTTC
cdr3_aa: CASSLWSGQAGSYEQYF

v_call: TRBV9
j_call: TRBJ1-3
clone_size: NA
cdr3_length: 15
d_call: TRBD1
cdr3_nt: TGTGCCAGCAGCCGTGAGACAGGGGGCGTAAACACCATATATTTT
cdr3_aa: CASSRETGGVNTIYF

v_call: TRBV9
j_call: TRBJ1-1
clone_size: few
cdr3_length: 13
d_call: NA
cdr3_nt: TGTGCCAGCAGCGTCGGGTGGTCCACTGAAGCTTTCTTT
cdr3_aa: CASSVGWSTEAFF

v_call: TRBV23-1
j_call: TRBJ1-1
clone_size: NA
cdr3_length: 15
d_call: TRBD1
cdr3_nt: TGCGCCAGCAGTCAAGGTCAGGGGGTTAGCACTGAAGCTTTCTTT
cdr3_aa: CASSQGQGVSTEAFF

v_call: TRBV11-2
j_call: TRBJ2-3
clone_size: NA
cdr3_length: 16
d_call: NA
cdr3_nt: TGTGCCAGCAGCTTAAATACAGGGTTTAGCACAGATACGCAGTATTTT
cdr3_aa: CASSLNTGFSTDTQYF

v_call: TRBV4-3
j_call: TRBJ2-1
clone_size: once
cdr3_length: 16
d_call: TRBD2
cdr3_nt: TGCGCCAGCAGCCTTGGGACTAGCGGGAGTAAGGATGAGCAGTTCTTC
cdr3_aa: CASSLGTSGSKDEQFF

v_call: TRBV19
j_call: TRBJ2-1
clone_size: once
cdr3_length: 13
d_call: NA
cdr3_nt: TGTGCCAGTAGTACCCACACGAGGAATGAGCAGTTCTTC
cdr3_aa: CASSTHTRNEQFF

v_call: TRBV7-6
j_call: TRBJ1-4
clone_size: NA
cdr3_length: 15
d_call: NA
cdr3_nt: TGTGCCAGCAGCTCCATACCTACGTCGAGGGAAAAACTGTTTTTT
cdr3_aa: CASSSIPTSREKLFF

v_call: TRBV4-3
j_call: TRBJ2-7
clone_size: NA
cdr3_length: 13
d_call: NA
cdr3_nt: TGCGCCAGCAGCCAAGCCGGGGGGCGCGAGCAGTACTTC
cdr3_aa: CASSQAGGREQYF

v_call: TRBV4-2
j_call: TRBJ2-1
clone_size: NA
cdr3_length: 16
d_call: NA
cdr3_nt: TGTGCCAGCAGCCCCACTGGGGGGATGTCCTACAATGAGCAGTTCTTC
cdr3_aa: CASSPTGGMSYNEQFF

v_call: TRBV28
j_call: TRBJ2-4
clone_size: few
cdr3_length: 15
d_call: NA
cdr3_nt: TGTGCCAGCAGTTTATCCCCAGGGCAGGGCAACATTCAGTACTTC
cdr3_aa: CASSLSPGQGNIQYF

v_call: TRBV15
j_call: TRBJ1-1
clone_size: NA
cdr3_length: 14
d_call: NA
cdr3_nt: TGTGCCACCAGACTAGAGCGTGGCCGCAATGAAGCTTTCTTT
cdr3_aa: CATRLERGRNEAFF

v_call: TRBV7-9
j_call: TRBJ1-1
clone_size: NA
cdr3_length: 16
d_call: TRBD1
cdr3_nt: TGTGCCAGCAGCTTAGTGGGGGGGACAGGCGGGACTGAAGCTTTCTTT
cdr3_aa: CASSLVGGTGGTEAFF

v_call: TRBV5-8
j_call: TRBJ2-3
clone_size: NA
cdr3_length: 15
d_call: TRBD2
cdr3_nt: TGTGCCACTGGACTAGCGGGGGGCTACACAGATACGCAGTATTTT
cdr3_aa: CATGLAGGYTDTQYF

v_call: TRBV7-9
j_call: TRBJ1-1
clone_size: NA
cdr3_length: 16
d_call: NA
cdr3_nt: TGTGCCAGCAGCCACCGGGAGGGGCGTACAAACACTGAAGCTTTCTTT
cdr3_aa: CASSHREGRTNTEAFF

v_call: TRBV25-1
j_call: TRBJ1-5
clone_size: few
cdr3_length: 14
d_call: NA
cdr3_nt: TGTGCCAGCAGCGACCCGGGTGTTGGTCAGCCCCAGCATTTT
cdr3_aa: CASSDPGVGQPQHF

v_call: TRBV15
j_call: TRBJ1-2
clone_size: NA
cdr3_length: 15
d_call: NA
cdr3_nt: TGTGCCACCAGCAGAGAAAGGCAGGGAAGCTATGGCTACACCTTC
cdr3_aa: CATSRERQGSYGYTF

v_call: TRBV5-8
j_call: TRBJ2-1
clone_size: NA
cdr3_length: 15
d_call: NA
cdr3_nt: TGTGCCAGCACCCTACGGGGAGACTCTTTTAATGAGCAGTTCTTC
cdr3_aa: CASTLRGDSFNEQFF

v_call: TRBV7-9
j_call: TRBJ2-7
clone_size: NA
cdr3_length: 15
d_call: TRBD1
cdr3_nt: TGTGCCAGCAGCGGGAAGGGGACAGGGACCTACGAGCAGTACTTC
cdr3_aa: CASSGKGTGTYEQYF

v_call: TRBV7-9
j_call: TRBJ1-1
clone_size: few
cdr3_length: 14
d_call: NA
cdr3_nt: TGTGCCAGCAGCCTTACGGACAGATTCGCTGAAGCTTTCTTT
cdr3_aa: CASSLTDRFAEAFF

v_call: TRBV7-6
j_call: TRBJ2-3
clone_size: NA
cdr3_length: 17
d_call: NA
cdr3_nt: TGTGCCAGCAGCTCCCCACTCGCCGGCGGGGGCACAGATACGCAGTATTTT
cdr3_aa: CASSSPLAGGGTDTQYF

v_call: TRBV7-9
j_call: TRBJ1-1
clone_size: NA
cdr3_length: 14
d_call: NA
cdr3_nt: TGTGCCAGCAGCCCAGACAGACCGAACACTGAAGCTTTCTTT
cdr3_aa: CASSPDRPNTEAFF